This T cell receptor (beta chain) was profiled in a study of T-cell reconstitution after alpha-beta-depleted transplantation in children (dated by TCRdb to 2015 to 2016). Concerning the study at large: Using TCR repertoire profiling, the study followed T-cell immune reconstitution in a quantitative way in children after TCRalphabeta/CD19-depleted allogeneic hematopoietic cell transplantation.

What the treatment or condition label conveys for this sample: allogeneic hematopoietic cell transplantation with graft depleted of TCRalphabeta T cells and CD19 B cells. Transplant recipients were children who received TCRalphabeta/CD19-depleted allogeneic hematopoietic cell grafts. The study at large found these results: Over the following months the frequencies of hyperexpanded clones went down, and after one year T-cell counts and TCRbeta diversity were mostly credited to newly produced T cells. The apparently early recovery of alphabetaT-cell counts about two months after transplant reportedly depended on only several hundred rapidly expanded clones that came from non-depleted graft cells. In some patients, the high TCRbeta diversity seen at day 60 was put down to recipient T cells and intrathymic progenitors that had survived conditioning.

The receptor library was made with PCR. The sequencer listed for this sample is Illumina HiSeq 2500. TCR libraries were prepared with molecular barcoding, using unique molecular identifiers to normalize TCRbeta repertoire quantification. The public reads were quality trimmed at Q25 with fastp and then assembled into clones with MiXCR by TCRdb, keeping productive beta chains. Rows with a matching CDR3 protein are joined into one entry that keeps the most common DNA and genes. Across this sample there are around 200,000 distinct CDR3 sequences, with approximately 8.4% seen only once. The ten largest clones represent roughly 36% of the sample. Trimming removed 6 bases from V and 5 bases from J; the gene matches leave 5 bases unexplained. CDR1 is given as GTSNPN and CDR2 as SVGIG, both from the germline V gene (reference sequence). The CDR3 contains 13 residues, cysteine and phenylalanine counted. The kept DNA is CDR3 alone, 39 bases in frame from the first base.

This clonotype has just a few counts. It lacks a known antigen. Base qualities were left out, and no much larger clone turns up one base away. The source is a male patient aged 2-15 years who had a stem cell transplant for acute myeloid leukemia, so the T cells may come from the graft donor. Material: PBMCs, mostly from graft donor cells, obtained 360 days after TCRalphabeta/CD19-depleted stem cell transplant. The chain uses TRBV30 and TRBJ2-2; 8 middle bases align to TRBD2. At the DNA level, the sequence is TGTGCCTGCGGGACTAGGCGAACCGGGGAGCTGTTTTTT. It is translated as CACGTRRTGELFF.